Listed here are 18 T cell receptor beta chains from one sample, sequenced in a study of shared clonotypes between healthy human individuals. TCRdb's copy holds only in-frame clones and misses some; the assay was immunoSEQ multiplex PCR. The profile shows some 550,000 clones, approximately 97% of them singletons. Sequencing input: naive CD4+ T cells sorted from blood. Subset noted: CD45RA+ positively selected. These receptors all come from a woman aged 25 to 45 in good health.

Notes on this clone: Other nucleotide sequences in the sample specify the same CDR3. The CDR3 loop is CASSFTTDTQYF. CDR3 nucleotide sequence: TGCGCCAGCAGCTTCACCACAGATACGCAGTATTTT. The chain joins TRBV5-1 to TRBJ2-3; the D is unclear. The CDR3 spans 12 residues. Deletions cut 2 bases from V and 2 bases from J, with 3 bases between. Germline assignment: CDR1 SGHRS and CDR2 YFSETQ.

V gene TRBV6-6 combines with J gene TRBJ2-5, with D tentatively TRBD1 or TRBD2 (6 bases each). The CDR3 runs to 16 residues. V lost 2 bases and J lost 1, with 14 bases in between. Germline loops: CDR1 MNHNY, CDR2 SVGAGI (reference sequence). CDR3 DNA sequence: TGTGCCAGCAGTTACGTGGGGGGCTACTCCCAAGAGACCCAGTACTTC. Protein sequence: CASSYVGGYSQETQYF.

The chain combines TRBV6-5 with TRBJ2-5; 11 positions agree with TRBD2. Germline CDR1 is MNHEY and CDR2 is SVGAGI. The V segment lost 6 bases and the J segment 3 bases; nucleotides outside the gene matches: 6. The CDR3 spans 15 residues. CDR3 bases: TGTGCCAGCAGGGCGGGACTAGCGGCAAAAGAGACCCAGTACTTC. Encoded protein: CASRAGLAAKETQYF.

This chain uses TRBV28 with TRBJ2-1; weak D call: TRBD2 (5 bases). The length of the CDR3 is 15 residues. Germline V gene data show CDR1 as MDHEN and CDR2 as SYDVKM. Trimming took off 6 bases at V and 6 bases at J, with 18 bases between the two ends. This CDR3 is CASRSVAKKPNEQFF. CDR3 nucleotides: TGTGCCAGCAGATCCGTAGCGAAGAAACCCAATGAGCAGTTCTTC.

The sample holds one count of this clone. V usage is TRBV5-1 and J usage is TRBJ2-7; 11 bases map to TRBD2. With V trimmed by 6 bases and J by 6 bases, 8 bases remained unmatched. The CDR3 loop spans 14 amino acids. CDR1 and CDR2 (germline): SGHRS, YFSETQ. The CDR3 reads CASTPLAGAVEQYF. CDR3 nucleotides: TGCGCCAGCACTCCACTAGCGGGAGCGGTCGAGCAGTACTTC.

The chain has TRBV11-2 and TRBJ2-1; the D gene is possibly TRBD1 (6 bases). Germline CDR1 reads SGHAT; CDR2 reads FQNNGV. The CDR3 loop spans 16 amino acids. V lost 5 bases, J lost 7 bases, and 21 bases lay in between. The CDR3 nucleotides read TGTGCCAGCAGCGCCCTCCCCGGGACAATCCAAAATGAGCAGTTCTTC. Its protein is CASSALPGTIQNEQFF.

This sequence joins TRBV7-8 and TRBJ2-7, with 7 bases that match TRBD2. V trimming: 1 base; J trimming: 10 bases; junction bases outside the gene matches: 10. This CDR3 has 14 residues. Per germline, CDR1 SGHVS and CDR2 FQNEAQ. CDR3 bases: TGTGCCAGCAGCTTAGGTTTTGGGACTATCGCCCAGTACTTC. As protein: CASSLGFGTIAQYF.

The chain links TRBV19 to TRBJ1-5; TRBD1 matches at 7 bases. The CDR3 extends over 15 amino acids. V shed 7 bases and J 6 bases; nucleotides not matched to a gene: 12. Germline CDR1 and CDR2: LNHDA and SQIVND (reference sequence). The chain's CDR3 is CASTLTGAGVQPQHF. The CDR3 bases are TGTGCCAGTACCCTAACAGGGGCAGGGGTTCAGCCCCAGCATTTT.

This chain joins TRBV5-4 and TRBJ2-5; D is ambiguous. With 0 bases removed from V and 11 bases from J, the gap between germline ends came to 20 bases. The CDR3 has 15 residues. The germline CDR1 and CDR2 sequences are SGHNT and YYREEE (reference sequence). CDR3 sequence (DNA): TGTGCCAGCAGCTTGGCCACCGGCAGATTTGGAGAGCAGTACTTC. Translation: CASSLATGRFGEQYF.

In its sample, this clone was seen once. V gene TRBV10-2 combines with J gene TRBJ1-2, with 10 bases lining up with TRBD1. The CDR3 consists of 14 residues. With V trimmed by 3 bases and J by 6 bases, 4 bases remained unmatched. Germline assignment: CDR1 WSHSY and CDR2 SAAADI. The DNA of the CDR3 is TGCGCCAGCAGTGACAGGACAGGGGGAGATGGCTACACCTTC. It encodes CASSDRTGGDGYTF.

This chain connects TRBV5-8 to TRBJ1-4, with D maybe TRBD1 (6 bases). The CDR3 consists of 14 residues. Looked up from germline, CDR1 is SGHTS and CDR2 is YDEGEE. The V and J ends lost 4 bases and 6 bases respectively, with 13 bases between them. The CDR3 loop is CASSAGQMHEKLFF. The CDR3 DNA follows: TGTGCCAGCAGCGCGGGACAAATGCATGAAAAACTGTTTTTT. The entire variable domain, with the rest obtained from reference TRBV5-8 and TRBJ1-4, is as follows: EAGVTQSPTHLIKTRGQQATLRCSPISGHTSVYWYQQALGLGLQFLLWYDEGEERNRGNFPPRFSGRQFPNYSSELNVNALELEDSALYLCASSAGQMHEKLFFGSGTQLSVL.

The J gene is TRBJ2-5, the V gene TRBV2, with D perhaps TRBD2 (6 bases). The CDR3 runs to 13 residues. V was trimmed by 8 bases and J by 5 bases, leaving 15 bases between them. In germline, CDR1 is SNHLY, CDR2 FYNNEI. This CDR3 is CASGGRGVETQYF. The CDR3 nucleotides read TGTGCCAGCGGTGGGCGGGGAGTGGAGACCCAGTACTTC.

The chain employs TRBV7-9 and TRBJ2-5; 7 bases match TRBD2. The assigned J gene may be wrong: the sequence end matches TRBJ2-7 better. This CDR3 spans 16 amino acids. CDR1 SEHNR and CDR2 FQNEAQ come from the germline V gene (reference sequence). The CDR3 spells CASSPHGLADSYEQYF. As DNA, the CDR3 is TGTGCCAGCAGCCCCCACGGGCTAGCGGACTCCTACGAGCAGTACTTC.

The rearrangement uses TRBV5-4 and TRBJ2-5, with 10 bases matching TRBD2. The CDR3 extends over 15 amino acids. Germline lookup yields CDR1 SGHNT and CDR2 YYREEE (reference sequence). The J segment lost 4 bases and the V segment lost 1 base, leaving 4 bases of the junction unmatched. In nucleotides, the CDR3 is TGTGCCAGCAGCTTGACTAGCGGGATGCGAGAGACCCAGTACTTC. Its translation is CASSLTSGMRETQYF.

The gene calls are TRBV11-2 and TRBJ2-7; TRBD2 agrees at 9 bases. Trimming cost V 6 bases and J 2 bases; bases outside gene matches: 11. The germline V gene encodes CDR1 SGHAT and CDR2 FQNNGV. CDR3 length: 16 amino acids. The CDR3 is CASRTLVSGSPYEQYF. In nucleotides, the CDR3 is TGTGCCAGCAGGACACTAGTTAGCGGGAGCCCCTACGAGCAGTACTTC.

The chain couples TRBV14 to TRBJ2-1; the match to TRBD2 covers 8 bases. J lost 8 bases, V lost 1 base, and 7 bases had no gene match. The germline V gene encodes CDR1 SGHDN and CDR2 FVKESK. This CDR3 contains 15 residues. This chain's CDR3 is CASSQGAGGRDEQFF. The CDR3 region has the DNA TGTGCCAGCAGCCAAGGCGCGGGAGGTCGAGATGAGCAGTTCTTC.

This chain uses TRBV15 with TRBJ2-5; no clear D gene. Germline loops: CDR1 LNHNV, CDR2 YYDKDF (reference sequence). Trimming removed 0 bases from V and 1 base from J, with 9 bases in between. This CDR3 is built from 15 residues. Here the CDR3 reads CATSRDKGFQETQYF. The CDR3, as DNA: TGTGCCACCAGCAGAGATAAGGGCTTCCAAGAGACCCAGTACTTC.

The chain recombines TRBV10-1 with TRBJ1-1; the D gene is possibly TRBD1 (6 bases). V dropped 0 bases and J dropped 9 bases, with 17 bases sitting between them. This CDR3 is built from 15 residues. CDR1 and CDR2 from the germline V gene are WNHNN and SYGVQD (reference sequence). Written as DNA, the CDR3 is TGCGCCAGCAGTGAGTCTACAGAACCCAGGGGACAAGCTTTCTTT. This encodes CASSESTEPRGQAFF.